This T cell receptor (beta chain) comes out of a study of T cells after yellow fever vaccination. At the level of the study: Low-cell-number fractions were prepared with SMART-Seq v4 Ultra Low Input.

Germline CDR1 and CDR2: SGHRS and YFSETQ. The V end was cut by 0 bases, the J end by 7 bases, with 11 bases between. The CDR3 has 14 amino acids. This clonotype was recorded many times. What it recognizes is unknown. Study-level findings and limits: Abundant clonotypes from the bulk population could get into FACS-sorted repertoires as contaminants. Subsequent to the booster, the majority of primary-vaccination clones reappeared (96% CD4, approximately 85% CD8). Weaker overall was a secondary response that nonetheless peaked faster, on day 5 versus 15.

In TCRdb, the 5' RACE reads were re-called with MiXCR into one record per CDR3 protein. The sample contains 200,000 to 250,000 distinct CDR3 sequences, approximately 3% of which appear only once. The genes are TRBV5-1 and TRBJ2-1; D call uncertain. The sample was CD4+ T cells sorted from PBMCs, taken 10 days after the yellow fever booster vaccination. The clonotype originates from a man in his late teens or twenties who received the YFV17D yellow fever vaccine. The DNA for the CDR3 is TGCGCCAGCAGCTTGGAAGGTCAGGCAAATGAGCAGTTCTTC. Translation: CASSLEGQANEQFF.